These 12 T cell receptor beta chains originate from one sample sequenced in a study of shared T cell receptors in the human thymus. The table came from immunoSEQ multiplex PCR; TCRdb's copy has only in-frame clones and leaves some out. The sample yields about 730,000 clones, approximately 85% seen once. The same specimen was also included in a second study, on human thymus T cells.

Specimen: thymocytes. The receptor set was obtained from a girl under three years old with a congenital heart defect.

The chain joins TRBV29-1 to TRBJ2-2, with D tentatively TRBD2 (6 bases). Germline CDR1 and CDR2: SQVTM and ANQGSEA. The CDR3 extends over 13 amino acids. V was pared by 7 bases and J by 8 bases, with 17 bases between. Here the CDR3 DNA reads TGCAGCGCAAAGGGCAGGGAGGTAGGGGAGCTGTTTTTT. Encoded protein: CSAKGREVGELFF.

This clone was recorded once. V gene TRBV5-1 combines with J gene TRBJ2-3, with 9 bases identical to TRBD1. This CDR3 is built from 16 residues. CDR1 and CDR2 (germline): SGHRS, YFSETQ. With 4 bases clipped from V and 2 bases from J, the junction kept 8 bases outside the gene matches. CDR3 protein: CASSPGTGNSTDTQYF. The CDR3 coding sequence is TGCGCCAGCAGCCCCGGGACAGGGAATTCCACAGATACGCAGTATTTT.

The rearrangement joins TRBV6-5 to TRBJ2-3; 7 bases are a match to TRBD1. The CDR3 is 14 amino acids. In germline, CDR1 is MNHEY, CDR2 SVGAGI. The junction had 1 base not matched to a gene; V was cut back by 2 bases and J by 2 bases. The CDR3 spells CASSYTGATDTQYF. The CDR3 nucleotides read TGTGCCAGCAGTTACACAGGGGCCACAGATACGCAGTATTTT.

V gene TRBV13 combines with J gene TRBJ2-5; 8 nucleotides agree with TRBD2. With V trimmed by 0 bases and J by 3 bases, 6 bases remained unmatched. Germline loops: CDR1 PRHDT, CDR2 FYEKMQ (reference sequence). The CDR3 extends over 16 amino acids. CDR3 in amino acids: CASSLGLGTREETQYF. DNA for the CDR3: TGTGCCAGCAGCTTAGGCCTTGGGACTAGGGAAGAGACCCAGTACTTC.

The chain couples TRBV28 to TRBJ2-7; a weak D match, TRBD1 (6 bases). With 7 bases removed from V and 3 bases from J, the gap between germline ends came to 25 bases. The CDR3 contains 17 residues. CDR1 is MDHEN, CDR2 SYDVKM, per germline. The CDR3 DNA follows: TGTGCCAGCATCCCCTTAATTAAACAGGGTAAGGGCTACGAGCAGTACTTC. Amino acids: CASIPLIKQGKGYEQYF.

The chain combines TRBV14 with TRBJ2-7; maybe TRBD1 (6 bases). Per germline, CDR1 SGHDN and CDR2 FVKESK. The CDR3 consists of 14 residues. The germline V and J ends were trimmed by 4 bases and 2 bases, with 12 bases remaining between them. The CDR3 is CASSRRDTAYEQYF. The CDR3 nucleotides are TGTGCCAGCAGCCGCCGGGACACCGCCTACGAGCAGTACTTC.

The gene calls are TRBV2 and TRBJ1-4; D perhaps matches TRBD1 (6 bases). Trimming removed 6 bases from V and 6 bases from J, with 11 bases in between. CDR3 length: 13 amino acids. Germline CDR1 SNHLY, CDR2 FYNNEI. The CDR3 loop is CASRKQGYEKLFF. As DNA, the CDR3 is TGTGCCAGCAGAAAACAGGGTTATGAAAAACTGTTTTTT.

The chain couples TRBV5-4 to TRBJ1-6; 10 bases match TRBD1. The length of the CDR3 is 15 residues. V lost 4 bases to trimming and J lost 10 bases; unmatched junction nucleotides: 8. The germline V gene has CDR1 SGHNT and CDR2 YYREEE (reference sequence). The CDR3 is CASSPSTGGASPLHF. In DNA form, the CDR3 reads TGTGCCAGCAGCCCGTCGACAGGGGGCGCCTCACCCCTCCACTTT.

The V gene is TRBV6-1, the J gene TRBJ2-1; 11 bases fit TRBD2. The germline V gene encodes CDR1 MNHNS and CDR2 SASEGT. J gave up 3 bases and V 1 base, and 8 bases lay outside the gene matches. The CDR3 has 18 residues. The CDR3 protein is CASSEESIAGGDYNEQFF. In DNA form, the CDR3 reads TGTGCCAGCAGTGAAGAGAGTATAGCGGGGGGGGACTACAATGAGCAGTTCTTC.

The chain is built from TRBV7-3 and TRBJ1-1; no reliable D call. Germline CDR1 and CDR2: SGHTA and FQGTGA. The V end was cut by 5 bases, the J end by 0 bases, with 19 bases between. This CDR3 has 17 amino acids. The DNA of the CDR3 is TGTGCCAGCAGCACCCTAAGACTTTCCTCTCTGAACACTGAAGCTTTCTTT. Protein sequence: CASSTLRLSSLNTEAFF.

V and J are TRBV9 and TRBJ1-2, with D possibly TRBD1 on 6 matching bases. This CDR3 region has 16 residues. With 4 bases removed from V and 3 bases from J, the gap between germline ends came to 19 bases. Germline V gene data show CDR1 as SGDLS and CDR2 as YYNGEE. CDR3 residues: CASSPGGGLYHYGYTF. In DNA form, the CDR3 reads TGTGCCAGCAGCCCCGGGGGGGGGCTGTACCACTATGGCTACACCTTC.

The CDR3 loop reads CATLIQGVDTEAFF. The CDR3 DNA follows: TGTGCCACCCTCATACAGGGGGTCGACACTGAAGCTTTCTTT. The gene calls are TRBV6-1 and TRBJ1-1; 8 bases match TRBD1. This CDR3 is built from 14 residues. The ends lost 10 bases at V and 3 bases at J; junction bases unmatched: 10. Germline values: CDR1 MNHNS, CDR2 SASEGT.